This is a list of T cell receptor beta chains from one sample in a study of graft-versus-host responses after intestinal transplantation. For these receptors, no antigen is known. Sequencing was performed with immunoSEQ multiplex PCR; in TCRdb, only in-frame clones are kept and a portion is missing. Of some 110,000 clones listed, roughly 87% are singletons. The starting material was unstimulated CD4+ T cells sorted from spleen or lymph node cells, obtained before intestinal transplant. The receptor set was obtained from a human donor who received an intestinal transplant. The CDR3 runs from the conserved cysteine through the conserved F or W. D genes are given only for firm matches. Part of the rows lack a size; the others show once, few, many or a class for expanded clones.

J gene,V gene,D gene,clone size,CDR3 DNA,CDR3 protein
TRBJ1-2,TRBV29-1,TRBD1,-,TGCAGCGTTTTACCAGGACAGGCGAACTATGGCTACACCTTC,CSVLPGQANYGYTF
TRBJ1-1,TRBV6-1,-,-,TGTGCCAGCAGTGCCCACCCCCCAGCCGGGACACCAGGTGAAGCTTTCTTT,CASSAHPPAGTPGEAFF
TRBJ2-2,TRBV6-5,-,-,TGTGCCAGCAGTTACCTGACAGGCGGGGAGCTGTTTTTT,CASSYLTGGELFF
TRBJ2-1,TRBV6-4,TRBD1,-,TGTGCCAGAGGGACAGGTGTGAAGAGTGAGCAGTTCTTC,CARGTGVKSEQFF
TRBJ2-1,TRBV5-1,-,-,TGCGCCAGCAGATGGGTCTCGGACAATGAGCAGTTCTTC,CASRWVSDNEQFF
TRBJ1-1,TRBV6-5,-,-,TGTGCCAGCAGTTACTCGGGGGATTTGTGGCCCGCTTTCTTT,CASSYSGDLWPAFF
TRBJ2-3,TRBV6-4,TRBD2,-,TGTGCCAGCAGTGACTCGACTAGCGGGGACACAGATACGCAGTATTTT,CASSDSTSGDTDTQYF
TRBJ2-1,TRBV18,-,-,TGTGCCAGCTCACCACGAGAAGGTGAGCAGTTCTTC,CASSPREGEQFF
TRBJ1-5,TRBV25-1,TRBD1,-,TGTGCCAGCAGCGGGACAGGGTGGGACAATCAGCCCCAGCATTTT,CASSGTGWDNQPQHF
TRBJ2-1,TRBV30,-,-,TGTGCCTGGAGACCCATAGCAACCTACAATGAGCAGTTCTTC,CAWRPIATYNEQFF
TRBJ2-7,TRBV30,-,-,TGTGCCTGGAGTGCGCTGAGGAGGCAGTACTTC,CAWSALRRQYF
TRBJ2-1,TRBV9,TRBD2,-,TGTGCCAGCACTAGCGGGGGGGTCAATGAGCAGTTCTTC,CASTSGGVNEQFF
TRBJ1-1,TRBV5-4,-,once,TGTGCCAGCAGCTCCCTTTCTTCTGAAGCTTTCTTT,CASSSLSSEAFF
TRBJ1-4,TRBV29-1,-,-,TGCAGCGTTGAAGAAGGGAGGGCGCGGGAAAAACTGTTTTTT,CSVEEGRAREKLFF
TRBJ1-5,TRBV5-1,-,once,TGCGCCAGCAGCCCCCTGGACGGGAGCAATCAGCCCCAGCATTTT,CASSPLDGSNQPQHF
TRBJ1-1,TRBV6-6,-,-,TGTGCCAGCATTCCGAGATCGAGGGGAGGCACTGAAGCTTTCTTT,CASIPRSRGGTEAFF
TRBJ1-3,TRBV15,-,-,TGTGCCACCAGCAGAGACCCCCTGGCGTTGACTGGAAACACCATATATTTT,CATSRDPLALTGNTIYF
TRBJ1-1,TRBV6-1,-,-,TGTGCCAGCGGCCTGACTTTGAACACTGAAGCTTTCTTT,CASGLTLNTEAFF
TRBJ2-2,TRBV18,TRBD1,-,TGTGCCAGCTCACCGCTTGGACAGGGGACTCGGGCCGGGGAGCTGTTTTTT,CASSPLGQGTRAGELFF
TRBJ1-5,TRBV6-6,-,-,TGTGCCAGCAGTTATCCCGGAGACTATCAGCCCCAGCATTTT,CASSYPGDYQPQHF
TRBJ2-2,TRBV6-1,-,-,TGTGCCAGCCCCCGGAACCGCGGCGGGGAGCTGTTTTTT,CASPRNRGGELFF
TRBJ2-5,TRBV28,-,-,TGTGCCAGCAGTTTCGGGGGGCAGGAGACCCAGTACTTC,CASSFGGQETQYF
TRBJ1-2,TRBV5-6,-,-,TGTGCCAGCAGCCTGGAGAGGGGCTATGGCTACACCTTC,CASSLERGYGYTF